The clone carrying this TCR beta chain was seen a handful of times. Its specificity is unknown. The data were obtained in a study of response to subunit inactivated influenza vaccine. General observations from the study: New T cells are recruited in small numbers by each seasonal influenza vaccination, according to the authors' suggestion.

Trimming removed 2 bases from V and 10 bases from J, with 11 bases in between. The CDR3 runs to 12 residues. TCRdb passed the RT-PCR reads through MiXCR, listing each CDR3 protein once. This sample yields approximately 520,000 distinct CDR3 sequences, of which about 25% are seen a single time; 1.5% to 2% belongs to the top ten. The TCR originated in a man aged 50-60 years who received an inactivated influenza vaccine. Sequenced material: CD4+ T cells sorted from PBMCs, taken 4 to 6 days after vaccination. This chain links TRBV12-3 or TRBV12-4 with TRBJ1-1; D may be TRBD1 (6 bases). CDR3 loop: CASSLRGSGAFF. In DNA form, the CDR3 reads TGTGCCAGCAGTTTAAGGGGGTCTGGAGCTTTCTTT.